The T cell receptor (beta chain) under discussion was sequenced for a study of Ad26.COV2.S vaccination and SARS-CoV-2 variants. Overall study findings and caveats: After vaccination, substantial breadth of spike-specific CD8+ and CD4+ responses was reported. Spike-specific TCR breadth ran higher among vaccine recipients than placebo recipients.

The assay was immunoSEQ multiplex PCR, and TCRdb's table has in-frame clones only and misses some. This table holds 350,000 to 450,000 clones, 92% found once. Only one count was recorded for this clone. Its target is unknown. CDR1 and CDR2 (germline): SGDLS, YYNGEE. Trimming shortened V by 4 bases and J by 8 bases, and 21 bases separated the two germline ends. This CDR3 comprises 15 residues. This material consisted of peripheral blood, taken after recovery from COVID-19. J is TRBJ1-2 and V is TRBV9; D call uncertain. This TCR was sampled from a human donor who had recovered from COVID-19. The CDR3 DNA reads TGTGCCAGCAGCCAATCCCCGGGCCCACCACCCGGCTACACCTTC. Amino acid sequence: CASSQSPGPPPGYTF.